The next 20 T cell receptor beta chains were all read from a single sample in a study of blood T cells in healthy people across ages. Then a second PCR, running roughly 7 to 11 cycles, was carried out with a sample-barcoded 5' primer and a J-beta primer mix. Using its own MiXCR run on the 5' RACE reads, TCRdb lists one record per CDR3 protein. The sample includes about 1.1 million distinct CDR3 sequences, about two fifths seen only once; the top ten take over 10%. The source material was blood. Receptors were obtained from a man aged 18-30 years in good health.

Only one count was recorded for this clonotype. The chain uses TRBV2 and TRBJ2-7, with TRBD1 as a possible D gene (6 bases). The germline gives CDR1 SNHLY, CDR2 FYNNEI. The CDR3 covers 14 residues. Trimming cost V 8 bases and J 7 bases, with 21 bases left between them. CDR3 amino acids: CASCRGTTYNEQYF. CDR3 sequence (DNA): TGTGCCAGCTGTAGGGGGACCACTTACAATGAGCAGTACTTC.

This clonotype was observed many times. The gene calls are TRBV25-1 and TRBJ1-2; D unresolved. Between the trimmed V and J ends, which lost 3 bases and 4 bases, there was a span of 9 bases. Germline V lookup: CDR1 MGHDK, CDR2 SYGVNS. CDR3 size: 13 residues. The CDR3 loop is CASSDRGFYGYTF. The CDR3 coding sequence is TGTGCCAGCAGTGATAGAGGCTTCTATGGCTACACCTTC.

In this sample, this clonotype turned up a few times. The chain couples TRBV5-1 to TRBJ2-3, with 9 bases fitting TRBD2. The CDR3 has 16 residues. CDR1 SGHRS and CDR2 YFSETQ come from the germline V gene. With V trimmed by 0 bases and J by 2 bases, 4 bases remained unmatched. CDR3 residues: CASSLVAGDPTDTQYF. In nucleotides, the CDR3 is TGCGCCAGCAGCTTGGTAGCGGGGGACCCCACAGATACGCAGTATTTT.

The table lists this clonotype with a few counts. The chain links TRBV15 to TRBJ1-1, with D uncertain. The CDR3 is 16 residues long. Trimming cost V 0 bases and J 1 base, with 12 bases left between them. Per germline, CDR1 LNHNV and CDR2 YYDKDF (reference sequence). The CDR3 loop reads CATSRDRVRSNTEAFF. The CDR3 region has the DNA TGTGCCACCAGCAGAGATAGGGTCCGATCGAACACTGAAGCTTTCTTT.

The chain has TRBV5-1 and TRBJ2-3; no reliable D call. The CDR3 runs to 16 residues. Germline lookup yields CDR1 SGHRS and CDR2 YFSETQ. Between the trimmed V and J ends, which lost 0 bases and 4 bases, there was a span of 15 bases. For the CDR3, the DNA is TGCGCCAGCAGCTTGGAGGGCGTCGCTCAATCAGATACGCAGTATTTT. It translates to CASSLEGVAQSDTQYF.

This chain connects TRBV29-1 to TRBJ2-3; no clear D. Germline V CDR1 and CDR2: SQVTM, ANQGSEA. With 7 bases removed from V and 0 bases from J, the gap between germline ends came to 20 bases. There are 16 residues in the CDR3. The CDR3 DNA is TGCAGCGGATTAGGACGGACGGCCCCTAGCACAGATACGCAGTATTTT. The encoded protein is CSGLGRTAPSTDTQYF.

The table lists this clonotype with a few counts. The rearrangement joins TRBV5-1 to TRBJ1-2; 8 bases agree with TRBD1. V was clipped by 0 bases and J by 4 bases; unmatched bases: 8. The germline gives CDR1 SGHRS, CDR2 YFSETQ. This CDR3 has 16 amino acids. This CDR3 is CASSLESGGESYGYTF. The CDR3 DNA is TGCGCCAGCAGCTTGGAATCAGGGGGCGAATCCTATGGCTACACCTTC.

This chain joins TRBV2 and TRBJ1-1; TRBD1 aligns across 8 bases. V gave up 6 bases and J gave up 5 bases; unmatched junction bases: 17. This CDR3 is built from 17 residues. The germline gives CDR1 SNHLY, CDR2 FYNNEI. The CDR3 region is CASSPLYSTGAETEAFF. The DNA for the CDR3 is TGTGCCAGCAGCCCCCTATATTCGACAGGGGCGGAAACTGAAGCTTTCTTT.

V gene TRBV11-2 combines with J gene TRBJ2-1; D unresolved. V was clipped by 8 bases and J by 2 bases, with 4 bases between them. The CDR3 runs to 11 residues. Germline CDR1 and CDR2: SGHAT and FQNNGV. The CDR3 loop is CASRTYNEQFF. CDR3 DNA: TGTGCCAGCCGGACCTACAATGAGCAGTTCTTC.

The rearrangement links TRBV11-1 to TRBJ2-3; TRBD2 might be the D (5 bases). The CDR3 length is 14 residues. V lost 3 bases and J lost 2, with 9 bases in between. In germline, CDR1 is SGHAT, CDR2 FQDESV (reference sequence). Here the CDR3 reads CASSFTGNTDTQYF. CDR3 nucleotide sequence: TGTGCCAGCAGCTTCACGGGGAACACAGATACGCAGTATTTT.

The chain is built from TRBV20-1 and TRBJ1-4, with D uncertain. The V and J ends lost 5 bases and 0 bases respectively, with 7 bases between them. The CDR3 consists of 13 residues. CDR1 DFQATT and CDR2 SNEGSKA come from the germline V gene (reference sequence). CDR3 loop: CSALTPTNEKLFF. The CDR3 nucleotides are TGCAGTGCTTTGACACCAACTAATGAAAAACTGTTTTTT.

V is TRBV5-1 and J is TRBJ2-1; no clear D gene. CDR3 length equals 13 residues. The germline V and J ends were trimmed by 0 bases and 7 bases, with 8 bases remaining between them. Germline V gene lookup returns CDR1 SGHRS and CDR2 YFSETQ. The CDR3 nucleotides are TGCGCCAGCAGCTTGGACAGTCTAAATGAGCAGTTCTTC. Translation: CASSLDSLNEQFF.

This rearrangement joins TRBV12-3 or TRBV12-4 to TRBJ1-5; 7 bases are shared with TRBD1. V lost 6 bases, J lost 3 bases, and 11 bases stayed unmatched. The CDR3 is made up of 16 amino acids. CDR3 sequence: CASRPSGTANNQPQHF. Here the CDR3 DNA reads TGTGCCAGCAGGCCCTCCGGGACAGCGAACAATCAGCCCCAGCATTTT.

The CDR3 DNA reads TGTGCCAGCCCGGAACAGGGAAATCCTGGCTCCTACAATGAGCAGTTCTTC. Translating it yields CASPEQGNPGSYNEQFF. The rearrangement links TRBV12-3 or TRBV12-4 to TRBJ2-1, with D tentatively TRBD1 (6 bases). The CDR3 consists of 17 residues. With 8 bases removed from V and 0 bases from J, the gap between germline ends came to 20 bases.

The J gene is TRBJ2-7, the V gene TRBV9; D ambiguous. Trimming cost V 0 bases and J 4 bases, with 17 bases left between them. The CDR3 spans 16 residues. CDR1 SGDLS and CDR2 YYNGEE come from the germline V gene. CDR3 residues: CASSVGGAGALYEQYF. CDR3 nucleotide sequence: TGTGCCAGCAGCGTAGGCGGTGCAGGAGCCCTATACGAGCAGTACTTC.

This chain connects TRBV7-9 to TRBJ1-1; D gene unclear. The V gene lost 2 bases and the J gene lost 8 bases, with 18 bases spanning the gap. Germline V lookup: CDR1 SEHNR, CDR2 FQNEAQ (reference sequence). The CDR3 totals 15 residues. CDR3 region: CASSLPVSELGEAFF. The CDR3, as DNA: TGTGCCAGCAGCTTACCCGTTTCAGAGTTAGGAGAAGCTTTCTTT. The entire variable domain, with the rest obtained from reference TRBV7-9 and TRBJ1-1, is as follows: DTGVSQNPRHKITKRGQNVTFRCDPISEHNRLYWYRQTLGQGPEFLTYFQNEAQLEKSRLLSDRFSAERPKGSFSTLEIQRTEQGDSAMYLCASSLPVSELGEAFFGQGTRLTVV.

The sample holds a few counts of this clonotype. This rearrangement joins TRBV4-1 to TRBJ1-1, with TRBD1 identical over 8 bases. In germline, CDR1 is MGHRA, CDR2 YSYEKL. The CDR3 covers 17 residues. V was clipped by 0 bases and J by 5 bases; unmatched bases: 11. The CDR3: CASSQDIQGARMTEAFF. For the CDR3, the DNA is TGCGCCAGCAGCCAAGATATCCAGGGGGCTAGGATGACTGAAGCTTTCTTT.

This clonotype was seen only a few times. The chain links TRBV28 to TRBJ1-2; TRBD1 agrees at 9 bases. The trim removed 5 bases at V and 7 bases at J, leaving 5 bases unmatched. The CDR3 loop spans 13 amino acids. CDR1 is MDHEN, CDR2 SYDVKM, per germline. In nucleotides, the CDR3 is TGTGCCAGCAGTCAGGGACAGGGTTTTGGCTACACCTTC. Translating it yields CASSQGQGFGYTF.

The sample holds a few counts of this clonotype. The CDR3 region is CASSPDTSAPYGYTF. The CDR3 DNA reads TGTGCCAGCTCACCGGACACTTCGGCTCCCTATGGCTACACCTTC. The rearrangement links TRBV18 to TRBJ1-2; TRBD1 might be the D (5 bases). CDR1 is KGHSH and CDR2 is LQKENI in the germline V gene. The V end was cut by 3 bases, the J end by 4 bases, with 15 bases between. The CDR3 covers 15 residues.

The J gene is TRBJ1-1, the V gene TRBV4-1; D not certain. Germline lookup yields CDR1 MGHRA and CDR2 YSYEKL. The ends were cut back, 4 bases at V and 0 bases at J, with 9 bases in the middle. There are 14 residues in the CDR3. The CDR3 nucleotides are TGCGCCAGCAGCCGAGGACTGATGAACACTGAAGCTTTCTTT. This encodes CASSRGLMNTEAFF.